These 28 T cell receptor beta chains came from one sample sequenced in a study of blood T cell repertoires in COVID-19. The protocol was immunoSEQ multiplex PCR, while the TCRdb copy is restricted to in-frame clones and leaves out a portion. The sample carries fewer than 200,000 clones, roughly 85% recorded once. Specimen: peripheral blood. Receptors originate from a human donor with acute or convalescent COVID-19. The donor label of this sample is uncertain.

The V call is TRBV6-5, the J call TRBJ1-2; D perhaps matches TRBD1 (5 bases). The CDR3 spans 12 residues. Germline lookup yields CDR1 MNHEY and CDR2 SVGAGI. Trimming took off 8 bases at V and 5 bases at J, with 12 bases between the two ends. CDR3 residues: CASLRQGYGYTF. CDR3 nucleotide sequence: TGTGCCAGCTTAAGGCAGGGTTATGGCTACACCTTC.

The rearrangement links TRBV2 to TRBJ2-1; TRBD1 agrees at 9 bases. V dropped 4 bases and J dropped 7; count of bases not matched to a gene: 5. Per germline, CDR1 SNHLY and CDR2 FYNNEI. CDR3 length: 14 amino acids. This chain's CDR3 is CASSATGGTNEQFF. In DNA, the CDR3 is TGTGCCAGCAGTGCGACAGGGGGGACGAATGAGCAGTTCTTC.

The V call is TRBV4-2, the J call TRBJ2-1; 9 nucleotides agree with TRBD1. CDR1 and CDR2 (germline): LGHNA, YNFKEQ. V shed 1 base, J shed 8 bases, and the junction held 3 bases outside the gene matches. The CDR3 is 14 residues long. The CDR3 loop is CASSQVGQGHEQFF. CDR3 bases: TGTGCCAGCAGCCAAGTGGGACAGGGCCATGAGCAGTTCTTC.

This chain links TRBV30 with TRBJ2-3; D is unclear. CDR3 size: 11 residues. V shed 3 bases and J shed 11 bases, with 12 bases lying between them. Germline loops: CDR1 GTSNPN, CDR2 SVGIG (reference sequence). The CDR3 DNA sequence: TGTGCCTGGAGCCACACCCGTGGGCAGTATTTT. This translates into CAWSHTRGQYF.

The chain combines TRBV29-1 with TRBJ2-7, with D perhaps matching TRBD2 (7 bases). The CDR3 consists of 12 residues. Trimming removed 4 bases from V and 6 bases from J, with 13 bases in between. Germline V lookup: CDR1 SQVTM, CDR2 ANQGSEA. The CDR3 protein is CSVGEGVGEQYF. The CDR3 DNA sequence: TGCAGCGTTGGGGAGGGGGTCGGCGAGCAGTACTTC.

V and J are TRBV28 and TRBJ2-6; D is ambiguous. The CDR3 has 15 residues. The ends were cut back, 6 bases at V and 0 bases at J, with 9 bases in the middle. Germline V lookup: CDR1 MDHEN, CDR2 SYDVKM. CDR3 nucleotide sequence: TGTGCCAGCAGAAAAACGGGCTCTGGGGCCAACGTCCTGACTTTC. It yields the protein CASRKTGSGANVLTF.

The V gene is TRBV27, the J gene TRBJ1-5, with D hard to call. Trimming took off 0 bases at V and 0 bases at J, with 12 bases between the two ends. Germline V gene lookup returns CDR1 MNHEY and CDR2 SMNVEV (reference sequence). CDR3 length equals 17 residues. This chain's CDR3 is CASSLSSSPYSNQPQHF. The DNA of the CDR3 is TGTGCCAGCAGTTTATCCTCGAGTCCTTATAGCAATCAGCCCCAGCATTTT.

This clone was counted a single time. The V and J genes are TRBV5-8 and TRBJ2-1; TRBD2 is a possible D gene (5 bases). Trimming took off 0 bases at V and 10 bases at J, with 11 bases between the two ends. The germline V gene has CDR1 SGHTS and CDR2 YDEGEE. The CDR3 loop spans 13 amino acids. CDR3 in DNA: TGTGCCAGCAGCTTGGCCAGGCGAGGGGAGCAGTTCTTC. The encoded protein is CASSLARRGEQFF.

The rearrangement uses TRBV18 and TRBJ1-3, with TRBD1 matching over 7 bases. CDR1 is KGHSH and CDR2 is LQKENI in the germline V gene. Germline trimming cut 3 bases from V and 1 base from J; bases unmatched to any gene: 18. The CDR3 length is 20 residues. The CDR3 is CASSPFGVLRGTDSGNTIYF. CDR3 in DNA: TGTGCCAGCTCACCCTTTGGGGTGTTGCGCGGGACAGATTCTGGAAACACCATATATTTT.

This chain uses TRBV14 with TRBJ2-6; a weak D match, TRBD1 (5 bases). Trimming cost V 4 bases and J 0 bases, with 19 bases left between them. CDR1 is SGHDN, CDR2 FVKESK, per germline. The CDR3 sequence is 19 residues long. The CDR3 protein is CASSPSMLQTDSGANVLTF. The CDR3 nucleotides read TGTGCCAGCAGCCCATCGATGCTACAGACAGACTCTGGGGCCAACGTCCTGACTTTC.

The genes are TRBV6-1 and TRBJ2-1; no clear D. The CDR3 is made up of 13 amino acids. Germline V lookup: CDR1 MNHNS, CDR2 SASEGT. V dropped 3 bases and J dropped 7 bases, with 10 bases sitting between them. The DNA for the CDR3 is TGTGCCAGCAGTGAGATCGTCAGGAATGAGCAGTTCTTC. It yields the protein CASSEIVRNEQFF.

The chain is built from TRBV6-1 and TRBJ2-7; 7 positions agree with TRBD1. This CDR3 has 16 amino acids. V was clipped by 4 bases and J by 5 bases; unmatched bases: 14. Germline lookup yields CDR1 MNHNS and CDR2 SASEGT. Here the CDR3 reads CASSAYRGAPLDEQYF. In nucleotides, the CDR3 is TGTGCCAGCAGTGCTTACAGGGGAGCTCCTTTGGACGAGCAGTACTTC.

The chain carries TRBV19 and TRBJ2-6, with 7 bases fitting TRBD1. The V gene end was trimmed by 9 bases and the J gene end by 0 bases; junction bases not matched to a gene: 11. Germline CDR1 reads LNHDA; CDR2 reads SQIVND (reference sequence). The CDR3 spans 17 residues. The CDR3 coding sequence is TGTGCCAGAACCGCCGGGACAGATTTCTCTGGGGCCAACGTCCTGACTTTC. Residues: CARTAGTDFSGANVLTF.

The chain carries TRBV11-1 and TRBJ2-1, with D unresolved. Germline V CDR1 and CDR2: SGHAT, FQDESV (reference sequence). V was pared by 5 bases and J by 7 bases, with 9 bases between. The CDR3 is 12 residues long. The CDR3 reads CASSRERNEQFF. CDR3 nucleotide sequence: TGTGCCAGCAGCCGAGAACGGAATGAGCAGTTCTTC.

The J gene is TRBJ2-4, the V gene TRBV5-4, with D uncertain. This CDR3 region has 13 residues. V lost 0 bases to trimming and J lost 5 bases, with 6 bases between them. CDR1 and CDR2 from the germline V gene are SGHNT and YYREEE (reference sequence). In DNA form, the CDR3 reads TGTGCCAGCAGCTTGGGGTCGGAAAACATTCAGTACTTC. Encoded protein: CASSLGSENIQYF.

The chain links TRBV5-4 to TRBJ2-7, with TRBD1 matching 7 bases. Germline trimming cut 4 bases from V and 0 bases from J; bases unmatched to any gene: 10. The CDR3 has 16 residues. Germline V gene lookup returns CDR1 SGHNT and CDR2 YYREEE (reference sequence). In nucleotides, the CDR3 is TGTGCCAGCAGCGGGCCCGGGACAGCGAACTCCTACGAGCAGTACTTC. It specifies CASSGPGTANSYEQYF.

This clone was recorded at least ten times. The chain links TRBV4-2 to TRBJ1-1; no definite D call. The germline V gene has CDR1 LGHNA and CDR2 YNFKEQ. This CDR3 contains 14 residues. Trimming removed 4 bases from V and 3 bases from J, with 12 bases in between. The CDR3 sequence: CASSPSGRDTEAFF. CDR3 DNA sequence: TGTGCCAGCAGCCCGAGTGGGCGGGACACTGAAGCTTTCTTT.

The chain recombines TRBV4-1 with TRBJ2-2; 12 bases agree with TRBD1. Trimming at V came to 5 bases and at J to 5 bases, leaving 3 bases not matched to a gene. The CDR3 extends over 15 amino acids. Germline-derived CDR1 and CDR2 are MGHRA and YSYEKL. The CDR3 region is CASSVGQGATGELFF. The CDR3 nucleotides are TGCGCCAGCAGCGTGGGACAGGGGGCAACCGGGGAGCTGTTTTTT.

This clone was observed a single time. This chain connects TRBV2 to TRBJ2-1; 9 bases match TRBD2. The V segment lost 3 bases and the J segment 4 bases; nucleotides outside the gene matches: 4. The CDR3 length is 15 residues. Per germline, CDR1 SNHLY and CDR2 FYNNEI. The CDR3: CASSDVAGAYNEQFF. In DNA form, the CDR3 reads TGTGCCAGCAGTGACGTAGCGGGGGCGTACAATGAGCAGTTCTTC.

The table lists this clone with a count of one. The chain carries TRBV11-1 and TRBJ1-1; 7 bases align to TRBD1. CDR3 size: 16 residues. Losses at the gene ends were 6 bases for V and 0 bases for J; bases not matched to a gene: 10. Germline loops: CDR1 SGHAT, CDR2 FQDESV (reference sequence). DNA of the CDR3: TGTGCCAGCAGTAAGGGGGCAGGCGCCCTGAACACTGAAGCTTTCTTT. As protein: CASSKGAGALNTEAFF.

The chain is built from TRBV7-2 and TRBJ1-2, with a weak D call TRBD1 (6 bases). Deletions cut 4 bases from V and 4 bases from J, with 16 bases between. The CDR3 spans 15 residues. In germline, CDR1 is SGHTA, CDR2 FQGNSA. The CDR3 DNA follows: TGTGCCAGCAGCTCCCGACAGGCCGTGGGCTATGGCTACACCTTC. Translated, it gives CASSSRQAVGYGYTF. The full variable domain, in which reference TRBV7-2 and TRBJ1-2 provide the parts outside the CDR3, is GAGVSQSPSNKVTEKGKDVELRCDPISGHTALYWYRQSLGQGLEFLIYFQGNSAPDKSGLPSDRFSAERTGGSVSTLTIQRTQQEDSAVYLCASSSRQAVGYGYTFGSGTRLTVV.

The chain links TRBV29-1 to TRBJ1-3; no reliable D call. The CDR3 loop spans 12 amino acids. The germline V gene encodes CDR1 SQVTM and CDR2 ANQGSEA. V dropped 7 bases and J dropped 0 bases, with 7 bases sitting between them. CDR3 in DNA: TGCAGCGCGGCTAGCTCTGGAAACACCATATATTTT. It encodes CSAASSGNTIYF. Full variable domain (outside the CDR3, taken from reference TRBV29-1 and TRBJ1-3): SAVISQKPSRDICQRGTSLTIQCQVDSQVTMMFWYRQQPGQSLTLIATANQGSEATYESGFVIDKFPISRPNLTFSTLTVSNMSPEDSSIYLCSAASSGNTIYFGEGSWLTVV.

The rearrangement joins TRBV6-2 or TRBV6-3 to TRBJ1-5; 8 bases match TRBD1. The germline V gene encodes CDR1 MNHEY and CDR2 SVGEGT. V was clipped by 2 bases and J by 6 bases; unmatched bases: 3. CDR3 length: 14 amino acids. The CDR3: CASSYPGGSQPQHF. The CDR3 nucleotides read TGTGCCAGCAGTTACCCAGGGGGCAGTCAGCCCCAGCATTTT.

This clone was picked up a small number of times. Other DNA sequences in the sample encode the same CDR3. The chain links TRBV7-9 to TRBJ1-2; 7 bases fit TRBD1. CDR1 is SEHNR, CDR2 FQNEAQ, per germline (reference sequence). The trim removed 5 bases at V and 2 bases at J, leaving 2 bases unmatched. The CDR3 loop spans 13 amino acids. The CDR3 DNA follows: TGTGCCAGCAGCCCGGGACAGAACTATGGCTACACCTTC. Its protein is CASSPGQNYGYTF. The full variable domain, in which reference TRBV7-9 and TRBJ1-2 provide the parts outside the CDR3, is DTGVSQNPRHKITKRGQNVTFRCDPISEHNRLYWYRQTLGQGPEFLTYFQNEAQLEKSRLLSDRFSAERPKGSFSTLEIQRTEQGDSAMYLCASSPGQNYGYTFGSGTRLTVV.

V and J are TRBV19 and TRBJ2-1, with 10 bases identical to TRBD1. The V gene's germline CDR1 is LNHDA and CDR2 SQIVND (reference sequence). V gave up 6 bases and J gave up 5 bases; unmatched junction bases: 19. CDR3 length: 19 residues. As DNA, the CDR3 is TGTGCCAGTAGGACAGGGGGCGTCGTGTTTACCGAGCACGACAATGAGCAGTTCTTC. It translates to CASRTGGVVFTEHDNEQFF.

This clone was found a few times. This chain uses TRBV28 with TRBJ1-2; TRBD1 matches 8 bases. The CDR3 consists of 15 residues. Trimming cost V 1 base and J 3 bases; bases outside gene matches: 4. The V gene's germline CDR1 is MDHEN and CDR2 SYDVKM. The CDR3 DNA follows: TGTGCCAGCAGTTTATCCGACAGGGGCCACTATGGCTACACCTTC. Protein: CASSLSDRGHYGYTF.

The V gene is TRBV5-5, the J gene TRBJ1-2; D not certain. V lost 3 bases and J lost 7, with 13 bases in between. Germline CDR1 is SGHKS and CDR2 is YYEKEE (reference sequence). The CDR3 runs 13 residues. The DNA for the CDR3 is TGTGCCAGCAGCTCCAACCTACGGAGTGGCTACACCTTC. This translates into CASSSNLRSGYTF.

The rearrangement uses TRBV10-3 and TRBJ2-7, with 9 nucleotides matching TRBD1. The V segment lost 3 bases and the J segment 2 bases; nucleotides outside the gene matches: 2. In germline, CDR1 is ENHRY, CDR2 SYGVKD. This CDR3 has 14 amino acids. The CDR3 DNA is TGTGCCATCAGTGAAGGGACAGGGACCTACGAGCAGTACTTC. Amino acids: CAISEGTGTYEQYF.